This record covers a single TCR beta chain. The antigen is unknown. TCRdb keeps only in-frame clones here, not all; method: immunoSEQ multiplex PCR. The sample carries roughly 100,000 clones, roughly 82% recorded once. The data stem from a study of T cell responses to AZD1222 COVID-19 vaccine. General study results and limits: Rises in breadth and depth of Spike-specific TCRs came after two AZD1222 doses. Sampling that yielded the repertoires occurred only after the peak T cell response. Close to half of all spike-specific TCRs reportedly target regions of the variants that are unmutated. The number of AZD1222 recipients seropositive at baseline was only six.

V lost 4 bases and J lost 6; bases outside the gene matches: 6. Germline assignment: CDR1 MNHEY and CDR2 SMNVEV (reference sequence). The length of the CDR3 is 15 residues. This receptor was obtained from an adult in good health. V gene TRBV27 combines with J gene TRBJ2-6; 7 nucleotides match TRBD1. The sample consisted of peripheral blood, taken on day 0 of AZD1222 vaccination. CDR3 region: CASSSTGVLANVLTF. CDR3 bases: TGTGCCAGCAGTTCCACAGGGGTATTGGCCAACGTCCTGACTTTC.